This TCR beta chain was captured by sequencing in a study of shared clonotypes between healthy human individuals. Naive CD45RA+ and memory CD45RA-negative subsets were split from CD4+ cells. Original data processing: Filtering differed, since immunoSEQ gave only junction sequences and no quality scores. Clones were sequenced by immunoSEQ multiplex PCR, and TCRdb holds only the in-frame ones, with some missing. The DNA was the basis for D and trimming; V, J and clone size are from that table. The data show 2,500,000 or so clones, with about nine tenths seen just once and 0.37% held by the top ten. Study-level findings and limits: Clonotype sharing among donors was thought likely to change with sequencing depth.

This clone was seen a few times. Its antigen is currently unknown. Germline CDR1 is MGHRA and CDR2 is YSYEKL. V was cut by 7 bases and J by 5 bases, with 20 bases left in between. The CDR3 runs 16 residues. The sample was naive CD4+ T cells from PBMCs. The subset denotes: CD45RA+ positively selected. The origin of this receptor is a man aged 18 to 29 in good health. Some clones in this sample may be carry-over from other donors' samples. V usage is TRBV4-1 and J usage is TRBJ2-2; a possible D gene is TRBD1 (6 bases). The DNA of the CDR3 is TGCGCCAGCACCTCAATCAGGGGACAACGGACCGGGGAGCTGTTTTTT. Its translation: CASTSIRGQRTGELFF.